This T cell receptor beta chain was observed in a study of Graves' ophthalmopathy and Graves' hyperthyroidism. Amplified material comprised TCR beta CDR3 regions derived from RNA transcripts. In the first round, RT-PCR was carried out with HTBI primers, and a multiplex PCR formed the second round. TCRdb passed the multiplex PCR reads through MiXCR, listing each CDR3 protein once. This sample has 450,000 to 600,000 distinct CDR3 sequences, with 35% to 45% found just once. Newly diagnosed, the hyperthyroidism patients had under 2 months' duration and were aged 18 to 65. Exclusion applied to patients with other autoimmune diseases, uncontrolled infections, pregnancy or lactation. Patients were diagnosed from clinical symptoms, serum thyroxine, TRAb, thyroid ultrasound and orbital computed tomography. Germline loops: CDR1 ENHRY, CDR2 SYGVKD. Trimming took off 2 bases at V and 0 bases at J, with 7 bases between the two ends. The CDR3 covers 14 residues.

This chain connects TRBV10-3 to TRBJ1-1, with D tentatively TRBD1 (5 bases). The source of this sequence is an adult man with Graves' hyperthyroidism. The sequenced sample was peripheral blood or thyroid tissue (not recorded which). CDR3 sequence (DNA): TGTGCCATCAGTGAGGAGGGACTGAACACTGAAGCTTTCTTT. It yields the protein CAISEEGLNTEAFF.